This TCR beta chain was identified during a study of blood T cell repertoires in COVID-19. Study background: Samples taken during acute and convalescent COVID-19 were collected in the United States, Italy and Spain. From T cells, B-cell-depleted T cells, or PBMCs came the material, which was cDNA or gDNA.

Authors' methods: For nucleated cells, counts were estimated from reference gene primer amplification. The method was immunoSEQ multiplex PCR; TCRdb's version includes in-frame clones alone and lacks a portion of them. The V and J calls and clone size are taken from that table; D and trimming were inferred from the DNA. The sample lists 200,000 to 300,000 clones; roughly 86% were seen once. In its sample, this clone was seen a few times. CDR3 length: 14 amino acids. Trimming left V 4 bases short and J 9 bases short, with 16 bases between. Germline lookup yields CDR1 SGHDN and CDR2 FVKESK. The sequence was obtained from a middle-aged man who had recovered from COVID-19. V gene TRBV14 combines with J gene TRBJ2-1, with TRBD1 as a possible D gene (5 bases). The sequencing sample was made of peripheral blood. The CDR3 sequence is CASSPDVGVGEQFF. Here the CDR3 DNA reads TGTGCCAGCAGCCCCGATGTAGGGGTCGGTGAGCAGTTCTTC.